This T cell receptor beta chain was identified during a study of post-analysis software for immune sequencing data. As to this clonotype: Its antigen is not known.

Study-wide results and caveats: When the samples were clustered directly with F measure, those that had been prepared in the same batch showed strong co-clustering. About five TRBV segments appeared more often in patients than in controls, and TRBV5-6, TRBV5-1 and TRBV20-1 were among these.

In germline, CDR1 is SGHRS, CDR2 YFSETQ. The CDR3 runs to 15 residues. The J segment lost 9 bases and the V segment lost 5 bases, leaving 14 bases of the junction unmatched. Unique molecular identifiers had been added to the TCR beta cDNA libraries. Each CDR3 protein is one row after TCRdb ran MiXCR on the PCR reads. In the table there are more than 500,000 distinct CDR3 sequences, 30% to 40% of which are singletons. The clonotype originates from a girl aged 2 to 17 with multiple sclerosis. Sequencing was carried out using blood. V and J are TRBV5-1 and TRBJ2-1, with TRBD1 matching over 7 bases. CDR3 protein: CASRYREQGSGEQFF. CDR3 DNA: TGCGCCAGCAGGTACCGGGAACAGGGGAGCGGTGAGCAGTTCTTC.